This T cell receptor (beta chain) was recorded in a study of cytomegalovirus exposure and HLA in healthy donors (TCRdb year 2017). Context from the whole study: An earlier analysis of a few hundred of the donors reported approximately 260 Gb of sequence data and 117 million unique TCR beta sequences obtained from roughly 170 million T cells. The study profiled the T cell repertoires of about 640 subjects by immunosequencing and related them to cytomegalovirus serostatus. The genetic ancestry cluster associated with self-reported Caucasian donors included 70% to 85% of the roughly 380 genotyped donors. All discovery cohort repertoires had been generated using a single sequencing platform. An early release that covered more than 550 HLA-typed donors contained around 300 gigabases of sequencing data and 65 million to 100 million unique TCR sequences. An earlier analysis of 500 to 650 of the donors applied high-throughput TCR beta sequencing to assess whether each TCR beta V gene segment acted as functional or pseudogenic. On average, approximately 250,000 unique TCR beta nucleotide sequences were sequenced per donor among fewer than 500 genotyped donors of the cohort, with approximately 18% of those sequences being non-productive. Class I and class II HLA loci were covered by the typing at four-digit resolution. To predict cytomegalovirus infection status, the study combined high-throughput TCR immunosequencing, statistical association of individual TCRs with disease status, and machine learning. Besides the first cohort of 666 subjects, a separate validation cohort made up of some 110 different subjects was used. Donor age, sex, ethnicity and CMV serostatus were compiled alongside the repertoire data. The aim of the study was to test whether cataloging public T cell receptors could identify signatures of past pathogen exposure. The number of typed donors differed by locus: about 620-640 for A, B, C, DRB1 and DQB1; 522 for DQA1; over 600 for DPA1; and approximately 450 for DPB1. In a later genetic analysis, genome-wide SNP genotypes for about three fifths of the 666 donors were used, and that subset was treated as a discovery cohort. Rather than drawing on any new phenotypic data, the later analysis identified candidate immune exposures from TCR beta sequences and the way those sequences occurred across donors. In a later analysis, previously published TCR beta repertoires from some 640 donors were re-analyzed and high-resolution HLA genotyping was added so that TCR occurrence patterns could be studied. Four or five DR-DQ haplotypes were handled as single units for association and clustering because linkage in the cohort was strong.

What the work shows at the level of the full study, not this receptor alone: CMV serostatus was the only immune exposure information available for the cohort. The authors suggested that the approach could potentially be generalized to other disease states and immunological phenotypes. A later analysis associated about 17,000 TCR beta sequences with specific HLA alleles at a false discovery rate of 0.05. Presence/absence analyses assumed roughly uniform sequencing depth across donors, an assumption that may not hold. A further reported finding was that TCR beta sequences accurately predicted the HLA-A and HLA-B alleles for most subjects in the first cohort. Because the 87-base-pair reads could not distinguish some IMGT-functional V segments, including TRBV6-2 and TRBV6-3, those segments were excluded. In both the original and validation cohorts, the classifier was reported to diagnose cytomegalovirus status with high specificity and sensitivity. An earlier analysis of around 540 of the donors showed that most TCR beta V segments appeared in productive rearrangements either about 87% or about 30% of the time, which broadly matched IMGT annotations. In a later genetic analysis, fewer N-insertions in productive TCRs were reported among donors in an Asian-associated ancestry cluster than the 666-donor mean. V-gene and J-gene trimming of TCR beta chains was associated with a missense DCLRE1C variant in a later genetic analysis, and the association was replicated in an independent cohort. The sequencing pipeline was judged likely to have produced a cluster of highly shared sequence variants as a technical artifact. A few of the identified cytomegalovirus-associated TCR beta chains were confirmed in vitro to be specific for cytomegalovirus antigens. Most CMV-associated TCR beta chains appeared to be HLA-restricted in a later analysis, and the HLA associations seemed to be driven largely by CMV exposure. Linkage disequilibrium might explain the correlated functional status among segregating V segments, but an unknown experimental factor could not be excluded. When HLA alleles, especially DR and DQ, strongly co-occurred, TCR associations were difficult to assign to individual alleles. Most TCR sequences were seen in very few donors, while some public TCRs were found in many individuals. In a later analysis, the rate of TCR association differed among HLA loci, with DRB1 alleles having the most associated TCRs and HLA-C alleles having the fewest. Several of the top co-occurrence clusters appeared to be linked to parvovirus B19, influenza, CMV and Epstein-Barr virus, according to a later analysis. Because HLA typing was missing for some donors at each locus, association tests included only the typed subset. A total of 164 TCR beta chains were listed by the study as associated with cytomegalovirus. The earlier analysis of fewer than 750 of the donors excluded 15 to 20 rarely observed V segments, including chromosome 9 orphons, because counts were too low. In this cohort, only TCR beta chains were sequenced, and detectable features were limited by the absence of alpha or paired-chain data. In a later analysis, HLA-associated TCR beta chains showed more clonal expansion and lower generation probabilities than non-associated chains that were equally common.

The CDR3 covers 15 residues, taking in both the cysteine and the phenylalanine. The entry retains the CDR3 DNA only, 45 bases that are in frame from base 1. From a lookup of the germline V gene (reference sequence), CDR1 and CDR2 are LNHDA and SQIVND. The junction carries 9 bases between V and J, which are trimmed by 3 bases and 3 bases respectively. The cohort comprised fewer than 700 healthy bone marrow donors. All cohort members were sampled while nominally healthy, although unrecorded immune exposures were likely present. The donor tested CMV seropositive and was one of the 289 seropositive cohort members. A peripheral blood sample was provided by each donor, and peripheral blood mononuclear cells were used for TCR beta sequencing. The Qiagen DNeasy Blood Extraction Kit was used to extract genomic DNA from the blood cell samples. The library was made by the immunoSEQ multiplex PCR assay. A mixture of 60 forward primers for TCR Vbeta segments and 13 reverse primers for TCR Jbeta segments was used in the multiplex PCR. The CDR3 region of rearranged TCR beta genes was amplified from genomic DNA by a multiplex PCR assay. The Illumina HiSeq System was used to sequence the amplified TCR beta libraries as 87-base-pair reads. On the study's bioinformatics: In a later analysis, some 80 million unique TCR beta chains were counted across the roughly 700 repertoires, and around 10 million of these chains were shared by at least two donors. To remove PCR and sequencing errors, raw reads were error-corrected and collapsed into unique sequences using a nearest-neighbor algorithm that merged closely related sequences. V, D and J gene segments were assigned by aligning CDR3 sequences to IMGT reference sequences. For a sequence to be retained, a match of at least six nucleotides to both a V gene segment and a J gene segment was required. Rearrangements were classified as productive when the CDR3 lacked stop codons and remained in frame with V and J, and all other rearrangements were classified as non-productive. Following IMGT convention, CDR3 was defined as the stretch from the second conserved V-encoded cysteine to the conserved J-encoded phenylalanine. Sequences without an unambiguous match to a single V gene segment were excluded from the earlier analysis of 587 of the donors. An earlier analysis of several hundred of the donors called V segments functional above 56.7% productive rearrangements and segregating when the between-donor standard deviation exceeded 5%. To diagnose cytomegalovirus status from the catalog of TCR beta chain sequences, a statistical classification framework was built. V and J gene assignment, in a later analysis, came from comparing TCR nucleotide sequences with IMGT/GENE-DB human TR gene sequences. A later analysis assigned CDR3 sequences and most-parsimonious VDJ recombination scenarios with the TCRdist pipeline. In a later analysis, every TCR beta chain was defined by the combination of its CDR3 amino acid sequence and its V-gene family, and reads without a unique V-gene family were dropped. To address suspected cross-contamination and a sequencing artifact, a later analysis removed approximately 590 highly shared, low-generation-probability nucleotide sequences. In a later analysis, a clonal expansion index was calculated for each public chain from normalized within-repertoire ranks of inferred template counts. In a later analysis, generation probabilities were computed using a VDJ recombination model fitted to out-of-frame rearrangements, and the results were checked against IGoR. In a later analysis, TCR-TCR, TCR-HLA and TCR-CMV co-occurrence was scored with hypergeometric tests, and a repertoire-size bias correction was applied to TCR pairs. A later analysis estimated false discovery rates by permuting HLA or CMV assignments 20 times. In a later analysis, co-occurring TCRs were grouped using DBSCAN, and TCRdist sequence similarity was added for clustering within HLA-allele-positive subsets. Co-occurrence clustering excluded repertoires with fewer than 30,000 or more than 120,000 public chains, plus five with anomalous nucleotide sharing. The immuneACCESS repertoire file appears here via TCRdb, limited to in-frame rearrangements. These files lack a portion of the clones; in checked studies, under half of the deficit traces to unresolved V genes, and the cause of the others is not known. The V and J calls and clone size are taken from that table; D and trimming were inferred from the DNA. For this sample the table gives about 110,000 clones, of which approximately 79% were detected only once. Less than 7.5% of the sample is held by the ten biggest clonotypes.

Of note for this clone: There is no known antigen for this receptor. No base quality values were provided; no much bigger clone lies one nucleotide off.

The source of this sequence is a man aged 25-45 years in good health and CMV-seropositive. Material for sequencing was PBMCs. Rearrangement joined TRBV19 to TRBJ1-6; 6 matching bases give a weak D call of TRBD1. The CDR3 protein sequence reads: CASSIADSYNSPLHF. The DNA sequence is as follows: TGTGCCAGTAGTATCGCGGACAGCTATAATTCACCCCTCCACTTT.